Listed below are T cell receptor beta chains from one sample, sequenced in a study of blood T cell repertoires in COVID-19. Profiled with immunoSEQ multiplex PCR; TCRdb holds only in-frame clones, not every one. The sample has fewer than 150,000 clones; around nine tenths are singletons. Sequencing used peripheral blood. These receptors all stem from a woman between 35 and 50 years old with acute or convalescent COVID-19. Each CDR3 is given with its conserved first and last residue. The D gene is left open where the match is weak. Clone size is not always given. Where it is, it says once, few, many or a class for expanded clones.

.,.,TRBV5-1,TRBJ2-7,TGCGCCAGCAGCCCGGGAAACGAGCAGTACTTC,CASSPGNEQYF
.,TRBD2,TRBV4-1,TRBJ2-1,TGCGCCAGCAGCCCACCCCGGGGACTAGCTTTACCCTATGAGCAGTTCTTC,CASSPPRGLALPYEQFF
.,.,TRBV12-5,TRBJ1-2,TGTGCTAGTGGTTTGGTAATCAACAGCTACTACACCTTC,CASGLVINSYYTF
.,.,TRBV27,TRBJ2-3,TGTGCCAGCAGTTTTAGGGCAGGGGTGCCAGATACGCAGTATTTT,CASSFRAGVPDTQYF
.,TRBD1,TRBV9,TRBJ1-5,TGTGCCAGCAGCTCAGCCGGGACAGATAATCAGCCCCAGCATTTT,CASSSAGTDNQPQHF
.,.,TRBV6-5,TRBJ2-5,TGTGCCAGCAGTTATTACGACGGAGGGACCCAGTACTTC,CASSYYDGGTQYF
.,.,TRBV30,TRBJ2-7,TGTGCCTGGAGTCCCGGTGTTCGCGAGCAGTACTTC,CAWSPGVREQYF
.,.,TRBV11-2,TRBJ2-7,TGTGCCAGCAGCTTAGGACTCTACTCGGGGGAGCAGTACTTC,CASSLGLYSGEQYF
few,.,TRBV4-3,TRBJ2-7,TGCGCCAGCAGCCAAGTTACAGCAAGCTCCTACGAGCAGTACTTC,CASSQVTASSYEQYF
.,.,TRBV10-1,TRBJ1-6,TGCGCCAGCAGTGATCGGCAGGGTCTGGATTCACCCCTCCACTTT,CASSDRQGLDSPLHF
.,.,TRBV5-5,TRBJ2-3,TGTGCCAGCAGCTCCCCGAGGCGGGATACGCAGTATTTT,CASSSPRRDTQYF
.,.,TRBV28,TRBJ1-2,TGTGCCAGCAGTTGGGGACTTGCGGGGGCGGCCGAGGGTGGCTACACCTTC,CASSWGLAGAAEGGYTF
.,.,TRBV28,TRBJ1-5,TGTGCCAGCAGTTTAATCGGGGAGTGGCAGCCCCAGCATTTT,CASSLIGEWQPQHF
once,.,TRBV7-8,TRBJ2-1,TGTGCCAGCACCAGATCAGGGAGGAATGAGCAGTTCTTC,CASTRSGRNEQFF
.,.,TRBV2,TRBJ2-1,TGTGCCAGCACTGGACCGGGACACGAGAACAATGAGCAGTTCTTC,CASTGPGHENNEQFF
few,.,TRBV7-9,TRBJ1-1,TGTGCCAGCAGCCCAGGTGTGGGCACTGAAGCTTTCTTT,CASSPGVGTEAFF